The rows below give T cell receptor beta chains drawn from one sample of a study of cytomegalovirus exposure and HLA in healthy donors. TCRdb's table, derived via immunoSEQ multiplex PCR, lists solely in-frame clones and lacks some. This sample has 100,000 to 150,000 clones; just under 75% occur once, and the top ten carry less than 5%. What was sequenced was PBMCs. These receptors originate from a man between 60 and 70 years old in good health and CMV-seropositive. Each CDR3 is given with its conserved first and last residue. A D gene is named only where the DNA matches it firmly. Expanded clones get a size class; other rows say once, few or many, or leave the size out.

V | D | size | CDR3
TRBV2 | - | - | CASSVFAGNYNEQFF
TRBV6-5 | - | - | CASSPLGDNQPQHF
TRBV5-1 | TRBD1 | - | CASSLGQGRYGYTF
TRBV5-1 | TRBD1 | - | CASSLDLTGGYGYTF
TRBV2 | TRBD1 | - | CASGSAGTGVTEAFF
TRBV5-1 | - | - | CASSWTAATNEKLFF
TRBV4-1 | - | - | CASSQGRGGQPQHF
TRBV27 | - | - | CASSLNQGDEKLFF
TRBV4-1 | TRBD1 | - | CASSRTGGVLLGQPQHF
TRBV28 | TRBD1 | - | CASSEGQGYSQPQHF
TRBV19 | TRBD2 | many | CASSIGLAGAEEQYF
TRBV5-4 | TRBD2 | few | CASSWTSGDYNEQFF
TRBV7-9 | - | - | CASSLGLGATNEKLFF
TRBV2 | - | - | CASLTRSGGANNYGYTF
TRBV5-1 | TRBD1 | - | CASSAQGASGDEQYF
TRBV5-1 | - | few | CASSFGEAETQYF
TRBV29-1 | TRBD1 | - | CSVEKTGGTEAFF
TRBV2 | TRBD2 | - | CASSYSGLALGVEQYF
TRBV5-1 | TRBD1 | - | CASSLSTGMNTEAFF
TRBV7-2 | - | - | CASSLDPGRHNEQFF
TRBV2 | - | - | CASSHDGDQETQYF
TRBV19 | - | - | CASKGGRNQPQHF
TRBV7-3 | - | - | CASSLSQGIQYF
TRBV28 | - | - | CASSLIKGLYYEQYF
TRBV7-3 | - | - | CASSLRRAGGYEQYF
TRBV10-3 | TRBD1 | - | CAIRPGQGGETQYF
TRBV5-1 | - | - | CASSSGPGEKLFF
TRBV27 | - | - | CASSLTGESYEQYF
TRBV28 | - | - | CASSSSGTAGDTQYF
TRBV6-6 | - | once | CASSNTVTGELFF
TRBV5-6 | TRBD2 | - | CASSLPRGGHEQYF
TRBV11-2 | TRBD1 | few | CASSLGGTGGLYEQYF
TRBV18 | - | - | CASSPMAGEGWETQYF
TRBV7-3 | - | - | CANSPDSSYEQYF
TRBV4-1 | - | - | CASSLSDRSSGNTIYF
TRBV28 | - | - | CASKRGGQRTGELFF
TRBV5-1 | - | - | CASSLFTGDSYEQYF
TRBV27 | - | - | CASTRYGGSTEAFF
TRBV28 | TRBD1 | - | CASRTRDSYGYTF
TRBV10-3 | - | - | CAIKDKDTEAFF